One and the same sample provided the 12 T cell receptor beta chains below, sequenced in a study of low-dose radiotherapy and immunotherapy resistance in tumors. Indicated time point: before trial treatment. TRAV- and TRBV-specific primers primed first-strand cDNA, covering alpha and beta chains. Amplification, which lasted 20 PCR cycles, used a constant-region primer and V-primer adapter to amplify TCRs. TCRdb fed the reads into MiXCR, producing one record per CDR3 protein. The sample has 70,000 to 95,000 distinct CDR3 sequences; roughly a sixth are singletons. The starting material was PBMCs, obtained before treatment. The receptors stem from a male donor with prostate cancer.

This clonotype was seen at least ten times. The rearrangement joins TRBV6-2 or TRBV6-3 to TRBJ2-7; no clear D gene. Trimming took 5 bases from V and 3 from J, leaving 14 bases between them. This CDR3 contains 14 residues. CDR1 and CDR2 (germline): MNHEY, SVGEGT. The CDR3 here is CASSKEPNNYEQYF. The CDR3 DNA reads as TGTGCCAGCAGTAAGGAGCCCAACAACTACGAGCAGTACTTC.

This clonotype has at least ten counts. This chain joins TRBV3-1 and TRBJ2-4; 10 bases map to TRBD2. With V trimmed by 4 bases and J by 6 bases, 12 bases remained unmatched. From germline, CDR1 is LGHDT and CDR2 YNNKEL (reference sequence). The CDR3 sequence is 17 residues long. The CDR3 nucleotides read TGTGCCAGCAGCCCGACGGTAGCGGGAGGAGCTATAAACATTCAGTACTTC. Amino acids: CASSPTVAGGAINIQYF.

This rearrangement joins TRBV5-1 to TRBJ2-7, with TRBD2 identical over 8 bases. There are 15 residues in the CDR3. Germline V gene lookup returns CDR1 SGHRS and CDR2 YFSETQ. V shed 2 bases and J 4 bases; nucleotides not matched to a gene: 8. The chain's CDR3 is CASSLRGGASYEQYF. CDR3 nucleotide sequence: TGCGCCAGCAGCTTACGGGGGGGGGCCTCATACGAGCAGTACTTC.

The chain recombines TRBV11-3 with TRBJ2-3; D gene uncertain. V was shortened by 0 bases and J by 6 bases, with 10 bases between the two germline ends. Germline values: CDR1 SGHNT, CDR2 YENEEA. The CDR3 length is 14 residues. CDR3 amino acids: CASSLDLVGDTQYF. The CDR3 DNA reads TGTGCCAGCAGCTTAGATCTTGTAGGGGATACGCAGTATTTT. The whole variable domain, filled in from reference TRBV11-3 and TRBJ2-3, reads EAGVVQSPRYKIIEKKQPVAFWCNPISGHNTLYWYLQNLGQGPELLIRYENEEAVDDSQLPKDRFSAERLKGVDSTLKIQPAELGDSAVYLCASSLDLVGDTQYFGPGTRLTVL.

The table lists this clonotype with a count of one. The chain uses TRBV18 and TRBJ1-1, with TRBD1 matching over 10 bases. Germline loops: CDR1 KGHSH, CDR2 LQKENI. The CDR3 is 14 amino acids. The V segment lost 3 bases and the J segment 9 bases; nucleotides outside the gene matches: 7. CDR3 amino acids: CASSPQGQGEQAFF. Written as DNA, the CDR3 is TGTGCCAGCTCACCCCAAGGACAGGGGGAGCAAGCTTTCTTT.

V gene TRBV7-9 combines with J gene TRBJ2-7; TRBD1 matches 9 bases. Germline V gives CDR1 SEHNR, CDR2 FQNEAQ (reference sequence). V lost 5 bases, J lost 5 bases, and 7 bases stayed unmatched. The CDR3 extends over 14 amino acids. The CDR3: CASSAGTGFHEQYF. CDR3 DNA: TGTGCCAGCAGCGCCGGGACAGGGTTCCACGAGCAGTACTTC.

This clonotype was seen many times. CDR3 loop: CASTVEISTEAFF. CDR3 coding DNA: TGTGCCAGCACCGTGGAGATAAGCACTGAAGCTTTCTTT. This sequence joins TRBV12-3 or TRBV12-4 and TRBJ1-1; D is unresolved. There are 13 residues in the CDR3. V shed 7 bases and J shed 4 bases, with 13 bases lying between them.

This clonotype was seen at least ten times. The chain joins TRBV29-1 to TRBJ1-2; D unclear. V was clipped by 7 bases and J by 1 base, with 4 bases between them. This CDR3 comprises 10 residues. Germline lookup yields CDR1 SQVTM and CDR2 ANQGSEA. CDR3 sequence: CSALNYGYTF. The CDR3 DNA reads as TGCAGCGCCCTTAACTATGGCTACACCTTC.

The chain couples TRBV28 to TRBJ2-1, with 11 bases identical to TRBD2. The trim removed 7 bases at V and 7 bases at J, leaving 6 bases unmatched. The CDR3 sequence is 14 residues long. Germline CDR1 reads MDHEN; CDR2 reads SYDVKM. CDR3 residues: CASKLAGVGNEQFF. In DNA form, the CDR3 reads TGTGCCAGCAAACTAGCGGGAGTAGGGAATGAGCAGTTCTTC.

This clonotype was seen repeatedly, ten times or more. The chain employs TRBV6-2 or TRBV6-3 and TRBJ1-2; D gene uncertain. The V end was cut by 6 bases, the J end by 0 bases, with 11 bases between. This CDR3 is 14 amino acids long. Looked up from germline, CDR1 is MNHEY and CDR2 is SVGEGT. This chain's CDR3 is CASRTPRANYGYTF. The DNA of the CDR3 is TGTGCCAGCAGAACCCCGAGGGCTAACTATGGCTACACCTTC.

This clonotype came up many times. The chain recombines TRBV14 with TRBJ2-1, with D uncertain. Germline-derived CDR1 and CDR2 are SGHDN and FVKESK. This CDR3 has 11 residues. V was pared by 4 bases and J by 10 bases, with 8 bases between. CDR3 protein: CASSLGSEQFF. Written as DNA, the CDR3 is TGTGCCAGCAGCCTCGGGTCCGAGCAGTTCTTC.

The V gene is TRBV9, the J gene TRBJ1-2, with D possibly TRBD1 on 5 matching bases. Germline values: CDR1 SGDLS, CDR2 YYNGEE. The CDR3 has 18 amino acids. The V gene lost 4 bases and the J gene lost 0 bases, with 22 bases spanning the gap. CDR3 residues: CASSSTGPGGLANYGYTF. The CDR3 DNA sequence: TGTGCCAGCAGCTCCACGGGGCCGGGAGGGTTAGCTAACTATGGCTACACCTTC.